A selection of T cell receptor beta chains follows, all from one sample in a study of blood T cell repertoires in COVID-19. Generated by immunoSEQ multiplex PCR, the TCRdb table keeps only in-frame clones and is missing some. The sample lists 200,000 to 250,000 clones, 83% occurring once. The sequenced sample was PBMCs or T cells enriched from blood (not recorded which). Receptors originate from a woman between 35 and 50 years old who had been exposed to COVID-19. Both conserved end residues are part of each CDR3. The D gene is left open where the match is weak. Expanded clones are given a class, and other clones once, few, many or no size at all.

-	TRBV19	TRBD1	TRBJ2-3	CASSPGQGFFSTQYF	TGTGCCAGTAGTCCGGGACAGGGGTTTTTCAGTACGCAGTATTTT
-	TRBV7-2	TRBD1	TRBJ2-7	CASSNRDRSYEQYF	TGTGCCAGCAGCAACCGGGACAGGAGCTACGAGCAGTACTTC
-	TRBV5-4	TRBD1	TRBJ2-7	CASSFTGVAEQYF	TGTGCCAGCAGCTTTACAGGGGTGGCCGAGCAGTACTTC
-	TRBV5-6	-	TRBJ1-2	CASTRFGRGSGGYTF	TGTGCCAGCACCCGATTCGGCAGGGGATCGGGGGGCTACACCTTC
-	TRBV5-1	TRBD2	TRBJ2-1	CASSLQTGTSGGAHEQFF	TGCGCCAGCAGCCTACAGACCGGGACTAGCGGGGGGGCGCATGAGCAGTTCTTC
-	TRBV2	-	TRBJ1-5	CASSPQGGDQPQHF	TGTGCCAGCAGTCCACAGGGTGGAGATCAGCCCCAGCATTTT
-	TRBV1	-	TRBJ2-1	CTSSQVNDGGNEQFF	TGCACCAGCAGCCAAGTAAATGACGGGGGCAATGAGCAGTTCTTC
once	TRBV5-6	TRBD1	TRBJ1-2	CASSPTDRVPYGYTF	TGTGCCAGCAGCCCGACCGACAGGGTACCCTATGGCTACACCTTC
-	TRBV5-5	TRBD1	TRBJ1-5	CASSLDAQGTLPLSNQPQHF	TGTGCCAGCAGCTTGGATGCACAGGGGACGCTACCCCTTAGCAATCAGCCCCAGCATTTT
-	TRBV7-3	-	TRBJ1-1	CASSLNQGTVTEAFF	TGTGCCAGCAGCTTAAATCAGGGGACGGTAACTGAAGCTTTCTTT
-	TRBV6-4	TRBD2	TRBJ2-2	CASSDSTSGHVGELFF	TGTGCCAGCAGTGACTCGACTAGCGGGCACGTCGGGGAGCTGTTTTTT